This TCR beta chain emerged from a study of neurological immune-mediated disorders. This clonotype has ten or more counts. Germline loops: CDR1 DFQATT, CDR2 SNEGSKA (reference sequence). V was pared by 1 base and J by 2 bases, with 8 bases of the junction left unmatched. The CDR3 has 17 residues. Unsorted libraries were prepared from 2 million PBMCs held at -80 C. TCRdb used MiXCR to reprocess the 5' RACE reads, holding one entry per CDR3 protein. In the table there are tens of thousands of distinct CDR3 sequences, just over 2.5% of which are singletons. The TCR was taken from a young woman with multiple sclerosis. V usage is TRBV20-1 and J usage is TRBJ2-1, with 10 bases matching TRBD2. The sequenced sample consisted of PBMCs. This chain's CDR3 is CSARAPTGTSAYNEQFF. The CDR3 bases are TGCAGTGCTAGAGCCCCAACCGGGACTAGCGCCTACAATGAGCAGTTCTTC.